One and the same sample provided the 30 T cell receptor beta chains below, sequenced in a study of CD4 T cell repertoires and nickel. Each CDR3 protein is one row after TCRdb ran MiXCR on the RT-PCR reads. The sample lists fewer than 300 distinct CDR3 sequences, roughly 69% occurring once. Material for sequencing was CD4+ T cells from blood, not recorded whether cultured. The receptors come from a human donor in a nickel allergy study, with or without nickel allergy (not recorded which). It is not recorded whether this sample comes from one donor or several.

This chain uses TRBV12-3 or TRBV12-4 with TRBJ2-2; 10 bases align to TRBD1. Losses at the gene ends were 7 bases for V and 5 bases for J; bases not matched to a gene: 7. There are 15 residues in the CDR3. CDR3 loop: CASIPGTGATGELFF. The DNA for the CDR3 is TGTGCCAGCATCCCGGGGACAGGGGCGACCGGGGAGCTGTTTTTT.

The V and J genes are TRBV18 and TRBJ2-3; D may be TRBD1 or TRBD2 (5 bases each). Germline V gives CDR1 KGHSH, CDR2 LQKENI. V gave up 3 bases and J gave up 1 base, with 14 bases separating them. CDR3 length: 16 amino acids. CDR3 DNA sequence: TGTGCCAGCTCACCCCGGGACCTAACTCGCACAGATACGCAGTATTTT. Its protein product is CASSPRDLTRTDTQYF.

The V call is TRBV7-2, the J call TRBJ2-4; D remains unclear. This CDR3 is 13 amino acids long. Germline V CDR1 and CDR2: SGHTA, FQGNSA. V dropped 4 bases and J dropped 10 bases, with 14 bases sitting between them. CDR3 sequence reads: CASSSLFPTIQYF. The CDR3 nucleotides read TGTGCCAGCAGCTCCCTCTTCCCGACTATTCAGTACTTC.

The chain uses TRBV12-3 or TRBV12-4 and TRBJ2-2; 10 bases match TRBD2. The CDR3 consists of 14 residues. V shed 6 bases and J 10 bases; nucleotides not matched to a gene: 8. CDR3: CASRTGTSVSELFF. For the CDR3, the DNA is TGTGCCAGCAGAACCGGGACTAGCGTATCGGAGCTGTTTTTT.

The rearrangement uses TRBV7-3 and TRBJ2-3; D is unresolved. Looked up from germline, CDR1 is SGHTA and CDR2 is FQGTGA. The CDR3 runs to 14 residues. V was shortened by 5 bases and J by 4 bases, with 13 bases between the two germline ends. The CDR3, as DNA: TGTGCCAGCAGCCAATTTAGTGACTCAGATACGCAGTATTTT. Translated, it gives CASSQFSDSDTQYF.

This chain links TRBV12-3 or TRBV12-4 with TRBJ2-1; 10 bases match TRBD2. CDR3 length: 14 residues. V shed 6 bases and J 5 bases; nucleotides not matched to a gene: 4. CDR3 protein: CASRRTSGDNEQFF. The CDR3 DNA is TGTGCCAGCAGGAGGACTAGCGGAGACAATGAGCAGTTCTTC.

This clonotype appeared a single time. The V call is TRBV21-1, the J call TRBJ2-2. TRBV21-1 is flagged as a pseudogene. This CDR3 spans 15 amino acids. The CDR3 loop reads CASSKAATYTGELFF. The CDR3 DNA sequence: TGTGCCAGCAGCAAAGCGGCCACCTACACCGGGGAGCTGTTTTTT.

The sample holds one count of this clonotype. V is TRBV30 and J is TRBJ1-6; the D is unclear. Per germline, CDR1 GTSNPN and CDR2 SVGIG (reference sequence). The ends were cut back, 2 bases at V and 7 bases at J, with 12 bases in the middle. The length of the CDR3 is 14 residues. CDR3 amino acids: CAWSPSLPNSPLHF. The CDR3 nucleotides are TGTGCCTGGAGTCCATCCCTGCCCAATTCACCCCTCCACTTT. The full variable domain, with the rest looked up from reference TRBV30 and TRBJ1-6, is SQTIHQWPATLVQPVGSPLSLECTVEGTSNPNLYWYRQAAGRGLQLLFYSVGIGQISSEVPQNLSASRPQDRQFILSSKKLLLSDSGFYLCAWSPSLPNSPLHFGNGTRLTVT.

V is TRBV12-3 or TRBV12-4 and J is TRBJ2-1; D unclear. The CDR3 totals 11 residues. Trimming left V 4 bases short and J 4 bases short, with 2 bases between. Here the CDR3 reads CASSSYNEQFF. The CDR3, as DNA: TGTGCCAGCAGTTCGTACAATGAGCAGTTCTTC.

The rearrangement uses TRBV28 and TRBJ2-7; 10 positions match TRBD2. Germline V CDR1 and CDR2: MDHEN, SYDVKM. J lost 7 bases, V lost 7 bases, and 10 bases had no gene match. This CDR3 contains 14 residues. This CDR3 reads CASKIAGGSREQYF. In DNA, the CDR3 is TGTGCCAGCAAAATAGCGGGAGGCTCTCGGGAGCAGTACTTC.

This clonotype has just a few counts. The rearrangement joins TRBV20-1 to TRBJ2-1, with 7 positions matching TRBD2. The CDR3 spans 14 residues. J gave up 10 bases and V 0 bases, and 9 bases lay outside the gene matches. In germline, CDR1 is DFQATT, CDR2 SNEGSKA (reference sequence). CDR3 coding DNA: TGCAGTGCTAGAGATCGGACTAGTAGGATCGAGCAGTTCTTC. Protein: CSARDRTSRIEQFF.

The CDR3: CSVDQITYNEQFF. The CDR3, as DNA: TGCAGCGTTGACCAGATAACCTACAATGAGCAGTTCTTC. This chain uses TRBV29-1 with TRBJ2-1; the D is unclear. This CDR3 has 13 residues. The ends were cut back, 3 bases at V and 2 bases at J, with 8 bases in the middle. The germline CDR1 and CDR2 sequences are SQVTM and ANQGSEA.

The chain carries TRBV6-2 or TRBV6-3 and TRBJ2-7; D is perhaps TRBD2 (5 bases). Between the trimmed V and J ends, which lost 6 bases and 4 bases, there was a span of 16 bases. The CDR3 is 14 amino acids. Germline CDR1 and CDR2: MNHEY and SVGEGT. DNA of the CDR3: TGTGCCAGCAGCCGACCCCCGGGGAGATACGAGCAGTACTTC. Amino acid sequence: CASSRPPGRYEQYF.

This clonotype has a handful of counts. The genes are TRBV30 and TRBJ1-2, with 7 positions matching TRBD1. V lost 8 bases and J lost 5; bases outside the gene matches: 14. Germline V CDR1 and CDR2: GTSNPN, SVGIG (reference sequence). The CDR3 length is 14 residues. In nucleotides, the CDR3 is TGTGCCGGACGACAGGGTGACCTTTGGTATGGCTACACCTTC. Its translation: CAGRQGDLWYGYTF.

The chain employs TRBV20-1 and TRBJ2-1; 15 nucleotides match TRBD2. The germline gives CDR1 DFQATT, CDR2 SNEGSKA (reference sequence). The CDR3 is made up of 19 amino acids. V was clipped by 6 bases and J by 2 bases; unmatched bases: 14. The CDR3 here is CSALPPGLAGGTPYNEQFF. The CDR3 DNA sequence: TGCAGTGCCCTCCCCCCGGGACTAGCGGGAGGCACCCCCTACAATGAGCAGTTCTTC.

The V call is TRBV7-9, the J call TRBJ1-2; D might be TRBD1 (5 bases). V lost 3 bases and J lost 1, with 6 bases in between. This CDR3 is built from 13 residues. Germline CDR1 is SEHNR and CDR2 is FQNEAQ (reference sequence). CDR3 amino acids: CASSLGDNYGYTF. For the CDR3, the DNA is TGTGCCAGCAGCTTGGGGGATAACTATGGCTACACCTTC.

The V and J genes are TRBV5-8 and TRBJ1-4; D possibly corresponds to TRBD1 (5 bases). Germline V gives CDR1 SGHTS, CDR2 YDEGEE. The CDR3 has 15 amino acids. Trimming took 0 bases from V and 6 from J, leaving 12 bases between them. The CDR3 reads CASSLGRAGDEKLFF. Here the CDR3 DNA reads TGTGCCAGCAGCTTGGGCAGGGCCGGGGATGAAAAACTGTTTTTT.

This clonotype was observed a handful of times. This sequence joins TRBV20-1 and TRBJ2-5, with D possibly matching TRBD1 (5 bases). The germline V gene has CDR1 DFQATT and CDR2 SNEGSKA (reference sequence). CDR3 length: 14 amino acids. V lost 0 bases to trimming and J lost 2 bases, with 10 bases between them. The CDR3 DNA follows: TGCAGTGCTAGAGATCTGGGGCAACAAGAGACCCAGTACTTC. Encoded protein: CSARDLGQQETQYF.

This clonotype was recorded once. V usage is TRBV28 and J usage is TRBJ2-5; D gene uncertain. Per the germline V gene, CDR1 is MDHEN and CDR2 is SYDVKM. The V and J ends lost 5 bases and 3 bases respectively, with 10 bases between them. The CDR3 is 13 amino acids. In nucleotides, the CDR3 is TGTGCCAGCAGTCCGGACGTTGAAGAGACCCAGTACTTC. Protein: CASSPDVEETQYF. Together with reference TRBV28 and TRBJ2-5, the CDR3 gives the full variable domain: DVKVTQSSRYLVKRTGEKVFLECVQDMDHENMFWYRQDPGLGLRLIYFSYDVKMKEKGDIPEGYSVSREKKERFSLILESASTNQTSMYLCASSPDVEETQYFGPGTRLLVL.

The sample holds one count of this clonotype. V usage is TRBV12-3 or TRBV12-4 and J usage is TRBJ1-1, with D possibly being TRBD1 (5 bases). The V end was cut by 6 bases, the J end by 2 bases, with 10 bases between. The CDR3 totals 13 residues. CDR3 in amino acids: CASSPTGNTEAFF. As DNA, the CDR3 is TGTGCCAGCAGCCCCACAGGAAACACTGAAGCTTTCTTT.

The V call is TRBV28, the J call TRBJ2-7; tentatively, D is TRBD1 or TRBD2 (5 bases each). The CDR3 runs 14 residues. Germline assignment: CDR1 MDHEN and CDR2 SYDVKM. The V gene lost 0 bases and the J gene lost 4 bases, with 10 bases spanning the gap. The CDR3 bases are TGTGCCAGCAGTTTATGGGGGGTCGGGTACGAGCAGTACTTC. Residues: CASSLWGVGYEQYF.

The CDR3 bases are TGTGCCAGCAGCTTAGAAGGGGACACTGAAGCTTTCTTT. This gives the protein CASSLEGDTEAFF. The rearrangement links TRBV7-9 to TRBJ1-1, with D tentatively TRBD1 (5 bases). The CDR3 has 13 amino acids. Trimming shortened V by 1 base and J by 3 bases, and 6 bases separated the two germline ends. The V gene's germline CDR1 is SEHNR and CDR2 FQNEAQ (reference sequence).

This sequence joins TRBV12-3 or TRBV12-4 and TRBJ1-5, with a weak D call TRBD1 (6 bases). The CDR3 contains 15 residues. V lost 6 bases to trimming and J lost 1 base, with 13 bases between them. The CDR3 is CASSLQGGSNQPQHF. CDR3 DNA: TGTGCCAGCAGCTTACAGGGTGGAAGCAATCAGCCCCAGCATTTT.

The rearrangement uses TRBV5-1 and TRBJ2-1; 12 bases are a match to TRBD2. The CDR3 spans 17 residues. Germline V CDR1 and CDR2: SGHRS, YFSETQ. V gave up 3 bases and J gave up 5 bases; unmatched junction bases: 9. This chain's CDR3 is CASSSKLAGGGNNEQFF. In DNA form, the CDR3 reads TGCGCCAGCAGCTCCAAACTAGCGGGAGGAGGGAACAATGAGCAGTTCTTC.

V is TRBV4-2 and J is TRBJ2-5; TRBD1 matches 8 bases. The CDR3 runs to 13 residues. Trimming cost V 0 bases and J 6 bases; bases outside gene matches: 0. The V gene's germline CDR1 is LGHNA and CDR2 YNFKEQ. Here the CDR3 reads CASSQDRGQTQYF. Here the CDR3 DNA reads TGTGCCAGCAGCCAAGACAGGGGGCAGACCCAGTACTTC.

This clonotype was observed a few times. The J gene is TRBJ2-1, the V gene TRBV11-2; TRBD2 matches at 8 bases. The CDR3 totals 15 residues. The germline V gene has CDR1 SGHAT and CDR2 FQNNGV. The junction had 4 bases not matched to a gene; V was cut back by 5 bases and J by 1 base. The CDR3 reads CASSLSGKSYNEQFF. The CDR3 DNA follows: TGTGCCAGCAGCCTTAGCGGGAAATCCTACAATGAGCAGTTCTTC.

CDR3 residues: CATLFAGGNEQFF. The CDR3 DNA follows: TGTGCCACTCTGTTTGCGGGAGGTAATGAGCAGTTCTTC. The chain couples TRBV6-1 to TRBJ2-1; 8 nucleotides agree with TRBD2. With 10 bases clipped from V and 7 bases from J, the junction kept 9 bases outside the gene matches. The CDR3 has 13 residues. Germline V CDR1 and CDR2: MNHNS, SASEGT.

CDR3 protein: CASSLSWATDTQYF. CDR3 nucleotide sequence: TGTGCCAGCAGCCTCTCTTGGGCCACAGATACGCAGTATTTT. The chain joins TRBV14 to TRBJ2-3; D is unresolved. Deletions cut 4 bases from V and 2 bases from J, with 10 bases between. Per germline, CDR1 SGHDN and CDR2 FVKESK. CDR3 length: 14 residues. The full variable domain, in which reference TRBV14 and TRBJ2-3 provide the parts outside the CDR3, is EAGVTQFPSHSVIEKGQTVTLRCDPISGHDNLYWYRRVMGKEIKFLLHFVKESKQDESGMPNNRFLAERTGGTYSTLKVQPAELEDSGVYFCASSLSWATDTQYFGPGTRLTVL.

There are a few counts of this clonotype. This chain joins TRBV5-1 and TRBJ1-2; D might be TRBD1 (6 bases). Germline CDR1 SGHRS, CDR2 YFSETQ. The CDR3 has 14 residues. V was clipped by 3 bases and J by 4 bases, with 13 bases between them. CDR3 coding DNA: TGCGCCAGCAGCTATAACGACAGGACCTATGGCTACACCTTC. This encodes CASSYNDRTYGYTF.

This chain connects TRBV16 to TRBJ1-5; a weak D match, TRBD1 (5 bases). The V end lost 0 bases, the J end lost 1 base, and 10 bases lay between the germline ends. Germline CDR1 reads KGHSY; CDR2 reads FQNENV. The CDR3 runs 16 residues. The CDR3, as DNA: TGTGCCAGCAGCCAATCGGGGGGTGGGAGCAATCAGCCCCAGCATTTT. Protein: CASSQSGGGSNQPQHF.